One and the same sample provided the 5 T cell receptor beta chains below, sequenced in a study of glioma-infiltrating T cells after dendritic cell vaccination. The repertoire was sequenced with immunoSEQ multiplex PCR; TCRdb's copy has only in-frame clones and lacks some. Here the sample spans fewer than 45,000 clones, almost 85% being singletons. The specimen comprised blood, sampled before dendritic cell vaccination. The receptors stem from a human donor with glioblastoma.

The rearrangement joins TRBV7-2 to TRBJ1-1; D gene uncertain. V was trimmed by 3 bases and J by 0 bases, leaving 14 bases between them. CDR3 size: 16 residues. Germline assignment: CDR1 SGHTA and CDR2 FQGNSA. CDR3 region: CASSFEKDGVNTEAFF. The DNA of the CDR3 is TGTGCCAGCAGCTTCGAAAAGGACGGGGTGAACACTGAAGCTTTCTTT.

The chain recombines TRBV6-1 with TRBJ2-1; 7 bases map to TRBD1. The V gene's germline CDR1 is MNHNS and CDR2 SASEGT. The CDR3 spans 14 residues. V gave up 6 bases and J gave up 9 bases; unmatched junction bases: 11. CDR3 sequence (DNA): TGTGCCAGCAGAGGGCAGGGGGAAGGGGGTGAGCAGTTCTTC. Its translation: CASRGQGEGGEQFF.

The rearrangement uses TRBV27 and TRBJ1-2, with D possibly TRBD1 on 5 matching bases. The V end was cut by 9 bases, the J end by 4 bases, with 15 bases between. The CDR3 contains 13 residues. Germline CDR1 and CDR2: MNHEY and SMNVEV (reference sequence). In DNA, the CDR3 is TGTGCCAGTGGAAAAACAGGTTTCTATGGCTACACCTTC. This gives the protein CASGKTGFYGYTF.

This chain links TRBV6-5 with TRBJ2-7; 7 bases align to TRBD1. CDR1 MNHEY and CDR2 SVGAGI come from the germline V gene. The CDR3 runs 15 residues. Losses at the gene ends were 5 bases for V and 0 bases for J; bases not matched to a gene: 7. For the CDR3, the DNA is TGTGCCAGCAGTCAGGGACAGATGAGCTCCTACGAGCAGTACTTC. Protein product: CASSQGQMSSYEQYF.

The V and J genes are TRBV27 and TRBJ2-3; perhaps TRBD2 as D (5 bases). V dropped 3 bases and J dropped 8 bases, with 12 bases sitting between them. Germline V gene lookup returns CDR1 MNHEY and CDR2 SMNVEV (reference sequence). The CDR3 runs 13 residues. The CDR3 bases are TGTGCCAGCAGTTTGACCGATCGGGGTACGCAGTATTTT. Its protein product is CASSLTDRGTQYF.